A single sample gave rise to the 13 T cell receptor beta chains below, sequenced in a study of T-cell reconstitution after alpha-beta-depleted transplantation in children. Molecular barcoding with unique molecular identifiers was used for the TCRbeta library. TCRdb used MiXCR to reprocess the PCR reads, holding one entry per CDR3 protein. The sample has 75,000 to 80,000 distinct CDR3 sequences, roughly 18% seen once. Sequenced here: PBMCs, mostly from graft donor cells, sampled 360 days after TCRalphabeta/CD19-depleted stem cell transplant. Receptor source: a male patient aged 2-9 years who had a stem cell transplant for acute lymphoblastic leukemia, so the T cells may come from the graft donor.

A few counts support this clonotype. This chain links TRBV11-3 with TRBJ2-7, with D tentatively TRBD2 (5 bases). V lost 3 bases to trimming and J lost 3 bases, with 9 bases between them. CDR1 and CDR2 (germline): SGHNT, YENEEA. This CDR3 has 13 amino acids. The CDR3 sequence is CASSFLGDYEQYF. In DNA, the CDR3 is TGTGCCAGCAGCTTCCTCGGGGACTACGAGCAGTACTTC.

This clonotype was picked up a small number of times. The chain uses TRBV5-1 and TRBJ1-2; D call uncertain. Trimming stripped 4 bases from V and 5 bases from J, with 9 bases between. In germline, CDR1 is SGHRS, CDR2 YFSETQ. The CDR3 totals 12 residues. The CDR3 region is CASSRTLYGYTF. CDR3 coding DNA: TGCGCCAGCAGCCGAACCTTGTATGGCTACACCTTC. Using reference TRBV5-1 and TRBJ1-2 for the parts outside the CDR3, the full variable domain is KAGVTQTPRYLIKTRGQQVTLSCSPISGHRSVSWYQQTPGQGLQFLFEYFSETQRNKGNFPGRFSGRQFSNSRSEMNVSTLELGDSALYLCASSRTLYGYTFGSGTRLTVV.

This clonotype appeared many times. The CDR3 reads CASKGQGVTEAFF. The CDR3 DNA reads TGTGCCAGCAAAGGACAGGGTGTTACTGAAGCTTTCTTT. The rearrangement uses TRBV12-3 or TRBV12-4 and TRBJ1-1, with 8 bases fitting TRBD1. V trimming: 7 bases; J trimming: 5 bases; junction bases outside the gene matches: 6. This CDR3 has 13 residues.

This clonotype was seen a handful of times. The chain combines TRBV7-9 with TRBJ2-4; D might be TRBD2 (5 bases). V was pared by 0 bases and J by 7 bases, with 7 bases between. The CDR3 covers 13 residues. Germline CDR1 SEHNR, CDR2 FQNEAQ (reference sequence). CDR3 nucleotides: TGTGCCAGCAGCTTAGCGGGAGTGAACATTCAGTACTTC. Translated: CASSLAGVNIQYF.

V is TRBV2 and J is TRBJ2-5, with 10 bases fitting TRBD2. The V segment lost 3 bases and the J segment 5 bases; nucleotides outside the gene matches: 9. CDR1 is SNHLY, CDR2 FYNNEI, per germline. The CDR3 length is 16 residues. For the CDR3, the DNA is TGTGCCAGCAGTGAGGGGCTAGCGGGAGCTTGGGAGACCCAGTACTTC. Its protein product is CASSEGLAGAWETQYF.

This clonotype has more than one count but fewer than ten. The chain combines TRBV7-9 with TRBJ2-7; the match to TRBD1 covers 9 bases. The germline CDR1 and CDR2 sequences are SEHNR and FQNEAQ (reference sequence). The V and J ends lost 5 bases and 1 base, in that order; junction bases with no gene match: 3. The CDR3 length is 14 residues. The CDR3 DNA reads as TGTGCCAGCAGCCAGGGACAGGGTTCCTACGAGCAGTACTTC. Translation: CASSQGQGSYEQYF.

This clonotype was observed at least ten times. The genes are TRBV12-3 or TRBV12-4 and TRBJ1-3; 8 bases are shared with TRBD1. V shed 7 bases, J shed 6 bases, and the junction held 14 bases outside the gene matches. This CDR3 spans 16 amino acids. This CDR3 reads CASTNPGQALVNTIYF. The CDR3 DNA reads TGTGCCAGCACTAATCCGGGACAGGCTCTGGTAAACACCATATATTTT.

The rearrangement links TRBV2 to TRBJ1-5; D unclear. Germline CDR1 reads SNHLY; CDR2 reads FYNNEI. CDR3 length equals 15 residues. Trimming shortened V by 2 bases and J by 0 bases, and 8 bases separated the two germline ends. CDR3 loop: CASSEMGNSNQPQHF. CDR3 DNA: TGTGCCAGCAGTGAAATGGGAAATAGCAATCAGCCCCAGCATTTT.

The CDR3 DNA reads TGCGCCAGCAGCGTCAGGGGGCCCCAAGAGACCCAGTACTTC. This gives the protein CASSVRGPQETQYF. The chain combines TRBV5-1 with TRBJ2-5, with 8 bases fitting TRBD1. CDR1 is SGHRS, CDR2 YFSETQ, per germline. The CDR3 extends over 14 amino acids. After removal of 4 bases from V and 1 base from J, the junction contained 3 bases not matched to a gene.

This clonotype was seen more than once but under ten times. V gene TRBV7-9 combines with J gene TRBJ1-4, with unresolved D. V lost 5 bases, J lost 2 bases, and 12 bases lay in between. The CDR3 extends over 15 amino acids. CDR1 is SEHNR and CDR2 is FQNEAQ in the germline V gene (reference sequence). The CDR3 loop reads CASSPDGGTNEKLFF. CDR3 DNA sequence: TGTGCCAGCAGCCCAGACGGCGGGACTAATGAAAAACTGTTTTTT.

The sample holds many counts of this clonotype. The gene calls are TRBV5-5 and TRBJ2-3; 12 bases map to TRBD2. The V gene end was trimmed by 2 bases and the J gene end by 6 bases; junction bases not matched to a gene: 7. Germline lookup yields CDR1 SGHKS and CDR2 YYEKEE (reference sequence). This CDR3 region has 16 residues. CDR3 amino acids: CASSFFLAGGPDTQYF. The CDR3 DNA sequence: TGTGCCAGCAGCTTTTTTCTAGCGGGAGGGCCGGATACGCAGTATTTT.

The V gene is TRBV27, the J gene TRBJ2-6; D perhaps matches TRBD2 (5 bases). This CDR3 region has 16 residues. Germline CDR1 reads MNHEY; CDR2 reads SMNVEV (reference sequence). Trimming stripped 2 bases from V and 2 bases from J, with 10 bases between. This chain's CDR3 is CASSLGDGTGANVLTF. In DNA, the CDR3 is TGTGCCAGCAGTTTAGGAGACGGGACTGGGGCCAACGTCCTGACTTTC. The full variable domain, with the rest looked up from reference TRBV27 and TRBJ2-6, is EAQVTQNPRYLITVTGKKLTVTCSQNMNHEYMSWYRQDPGLGLRQIYYSMNVEVTDKGDVPEGYKVSRKEKRNFPLILESPSPNQTSLYFCASSLGDGTGANVLTFGAGSRLTVL.

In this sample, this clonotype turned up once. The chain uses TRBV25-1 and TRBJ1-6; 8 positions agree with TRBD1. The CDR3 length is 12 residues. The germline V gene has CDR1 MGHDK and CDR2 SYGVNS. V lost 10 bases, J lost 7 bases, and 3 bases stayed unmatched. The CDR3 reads CATRGPNSPLHF. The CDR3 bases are TGTGCCACCAGGGGGCCGAATTCACCCCTCCACTTT.